The following is a TCR beta chain sequence with its context. The data are from a study of blood T cell repertoires in COVID-19. Study overall: Sites in the United States, Italy and Spain provided acute and convalescent COVID-19 samples. PBMCs, B-cell-depleted T cells, or T cells were the source of the cDNA or gDNA that made up the material.

Per the study methods: Amplification of reference gene primers was used by the study to estimate nucleated cell counts. Generated by immunoSEQ multiplex PCR, the TCRdb table keeps only in-frame clones and is missing some. V and J calls and clone size are given by that table; D and trimming were obtained from the DNA. The table records about 120,000 clones, roughly 80% of them present only once. CDR3 size: 14 residues. V shed 6 bases and J shed 6 bases, with 14 bases lying between them. Germline lookup yields CDR1 LNHDA and CDR2 SQIVND (reference sequence). The receptor comes from a human donor in a cohort sampled during active COVID-19. Sequencing was done on a sample of peripheral blood. The genes are TRBV19 and TRBJ2-2; possibly TRBD2 for D (5 bases). CDR3 sequence: CASRQGRYSGELFF. The DNA for the CDR3 is TGTGCCAGTAGGCAAGGGAGATATTCCGGGGAGCTGTTTTTT.